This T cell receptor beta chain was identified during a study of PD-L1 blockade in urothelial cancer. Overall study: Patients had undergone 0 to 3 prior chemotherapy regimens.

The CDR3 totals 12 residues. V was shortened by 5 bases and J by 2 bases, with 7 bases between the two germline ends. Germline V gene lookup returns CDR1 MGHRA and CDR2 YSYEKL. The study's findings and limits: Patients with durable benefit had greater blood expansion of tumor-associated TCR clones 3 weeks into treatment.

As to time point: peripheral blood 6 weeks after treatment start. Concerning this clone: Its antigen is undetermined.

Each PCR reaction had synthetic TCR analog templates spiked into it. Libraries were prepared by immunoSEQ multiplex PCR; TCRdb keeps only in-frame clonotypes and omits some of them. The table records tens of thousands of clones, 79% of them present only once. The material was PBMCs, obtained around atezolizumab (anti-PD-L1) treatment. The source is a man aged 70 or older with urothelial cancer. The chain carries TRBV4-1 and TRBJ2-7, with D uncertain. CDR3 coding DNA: TGCGCCAGCAGCTGGGCGACCTACGAGCAGTACTTC. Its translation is CASSWATYEQYF.